This TCR beta chain is from a study of shared clonotypes between healthy human individuals. Study in general: Per donor, three plates held CD4 naive cells, three held CD4 memory, two held CD8 naive and one held CD8 memory. The study, taken as a whole, reports: Clonotype sharing across a few donors was observed for around 5% of naive CD4 clonotypes.

A single count supports this clone. Its antigen remains unidentified. V lost 4 bases, J lost 5 bases, and 23 bases lay in between. CDR1 is SGHTA and CDR2 is FQGNSA in the germline V gene. The CDR3 consists of 17 residues. Generated by immunoSEQ multiplex PCR, the TCRdb table keeps only in-frame clones and is missing some. The data show roughly 2 million clones, around 95% seen once. From CD4+ cells came CD45RA+ naive and CD45RA-negative memory subsets. The sequence derives from a man aged 18 to 30 in good health. J is TRBJ2-5 and V is TRBV7-2; D may be TRBD2 (6 bases). The sequencing sample was made of naive CD4+ T cells sorted from blood. Subset noted: CD45RA+ positively selected. Written as DNA, the CDR3 is TGTGCCAGCAGCTCGGTCGGGACTGCGACATGGGAGGAGACCCAGTACTTC. Its protein is CASSSVGTATWEETQYF.